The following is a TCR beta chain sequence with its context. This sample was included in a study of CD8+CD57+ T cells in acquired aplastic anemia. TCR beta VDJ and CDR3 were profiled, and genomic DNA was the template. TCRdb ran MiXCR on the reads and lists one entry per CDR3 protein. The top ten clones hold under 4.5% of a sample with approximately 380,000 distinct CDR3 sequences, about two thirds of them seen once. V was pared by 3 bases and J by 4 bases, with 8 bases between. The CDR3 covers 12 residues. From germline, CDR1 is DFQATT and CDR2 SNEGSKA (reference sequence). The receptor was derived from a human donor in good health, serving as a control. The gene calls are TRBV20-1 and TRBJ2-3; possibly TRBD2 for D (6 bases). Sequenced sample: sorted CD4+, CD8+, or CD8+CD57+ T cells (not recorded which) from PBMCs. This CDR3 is CSASCGADTQYF. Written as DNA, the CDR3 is TGCAGTGCTAGTTGCGGGGCAGATACGCAGTATTTT.